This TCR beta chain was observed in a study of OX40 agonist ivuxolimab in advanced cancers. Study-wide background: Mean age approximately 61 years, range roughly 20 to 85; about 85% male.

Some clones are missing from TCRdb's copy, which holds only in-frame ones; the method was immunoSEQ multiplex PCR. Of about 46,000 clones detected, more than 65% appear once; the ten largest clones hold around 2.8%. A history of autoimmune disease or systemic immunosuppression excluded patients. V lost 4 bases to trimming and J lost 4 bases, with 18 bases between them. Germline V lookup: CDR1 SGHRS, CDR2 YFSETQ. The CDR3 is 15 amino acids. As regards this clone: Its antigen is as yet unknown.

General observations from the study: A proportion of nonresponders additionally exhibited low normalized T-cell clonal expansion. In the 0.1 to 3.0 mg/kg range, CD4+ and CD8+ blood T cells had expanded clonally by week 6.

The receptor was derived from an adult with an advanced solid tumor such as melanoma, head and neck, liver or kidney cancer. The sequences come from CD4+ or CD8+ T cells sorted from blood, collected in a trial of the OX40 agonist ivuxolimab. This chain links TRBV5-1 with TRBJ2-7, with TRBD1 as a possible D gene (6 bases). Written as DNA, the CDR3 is TGCGCCAGCAGCCGTGGGGGCACCACCCGGTACGAGCAGTACTTC. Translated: CASSRGGTTRYEQYF.